This T cell receptor (beta chain) comes out of a study of CD8 T cells in Susac syndrome. TEMRA cells were enriched by FACS, while CD8+ and CD4+ T cells were obtained through a negative isolation that was performed magnetically. Random hexamers were used to reverse transcribe an amount of about 0.45 to 1 ug RNA. The method of amplification for TCR beta CDR3 was immunoSEQ multiplex PCR, covering 54 Vbeta and 13 Jbeta. TCRdb re-derived calls from the immunoSEQ multiplex PCR reads in MiXCR, one entry per CDR3 protein. The sample yields some 150,000 distinct CDR3 sequences, approximately 95% seen once. This sequence originates from a human donor in good health. The sample comprised CD4+ T cells from PBMCs.

CDR3 amino acids: CASSRLGLREQFF. As DNA, the CDR3 is TGTGCCAGCAGCAGGCTAGGTTTACGGGAGCAGTTCTTC. The chain couples TRBV11-2 to TRBJ2-1; D unclear. The CDR3 has 13 residues. Trimming pared 5 bases from V and 10 bases from J, leaving 15 bases between. CDR1 is SGHAT and CDR2 is FQNNGV in the germline V gene.